This T cell receptor (beta chain) was sequenced during a study of cytomegalovirus exposure and HLA in healthy donors. This clone was seen only once. What it binds is unknown. This table comes from immunoSEQ multiplex PCR, and its TCRdb copy is limited to in-frame clones, with some not included. The sample lists some 260,000 clones, less than 95% seen once, with approximately 3.1% in the top ten. The CDR3 has 14 amino acids. Germline CDR1 SNHLY, CDR2 FYNNEI. Trimming took 11 bases from V and 5 from J, leaving 19 bases between them. Findings and caveats of the study: Subsequent analysis revealed that first-cohort TCR clusters tended to co-occur in the 130 or so validation repertoires.

Sequences were obtained from PBMCs. The receptor's source is a woman in her thirties in good health and CMV-seronegative. This sequence joins TRBV2 and TRBJ2-1; D tentatively fits TRBD1 or TRBD2 (6 bases each). This CDR3 is CAGGTSRGNNEQFF. As DNA, the CDR3 is TGTGCCGGGGGCACTAGCCGGGGCAACAATGAGCAGTTCTTC.